Here is one T cell receptor beta chain with its context. Its antigen is unidentified. The sample originates from a study of cytomegalovirus exposure and HLA in healthy donors. Findings and limits, study-wide: After further analysis at a later stage, 16,951 TCR beta sequences were associated with HLA alleles at 0.05 false discovery rate.

Healthy bone marrow donors supplied every sample. 13 Jbeta primers and 60 Vbeta primers were used for the PCR. TCRdb's table, derived via immunoSEQ multiplex PCR, lists solely in-frame clones and lacks some. Found here are more than 95,000 clones; the top ten clones hold about 3.2%. Trimming took 1 base from V and 2 from J, leaving 6 bases between them. CDR1 LGHNA and CDR2 YSLEER come from the germline V gene. This CDR3 spans 14 amino acids. Material for sequencing was PBMCs. The clonotype was recovered from a man aged 40-50 years in good health and CMV-seronegative. The chain uses TRBV4-3 and TRBJ2-1, with D perhaps matching TRBD2 (5 bases). CDR3 sequence: CASSQGGTYNEQFF. The CDR3 DNA sequence: TGCGCCAGCAGCCAAGGAGGGACCTACAATGAGCAGTTCTTC.